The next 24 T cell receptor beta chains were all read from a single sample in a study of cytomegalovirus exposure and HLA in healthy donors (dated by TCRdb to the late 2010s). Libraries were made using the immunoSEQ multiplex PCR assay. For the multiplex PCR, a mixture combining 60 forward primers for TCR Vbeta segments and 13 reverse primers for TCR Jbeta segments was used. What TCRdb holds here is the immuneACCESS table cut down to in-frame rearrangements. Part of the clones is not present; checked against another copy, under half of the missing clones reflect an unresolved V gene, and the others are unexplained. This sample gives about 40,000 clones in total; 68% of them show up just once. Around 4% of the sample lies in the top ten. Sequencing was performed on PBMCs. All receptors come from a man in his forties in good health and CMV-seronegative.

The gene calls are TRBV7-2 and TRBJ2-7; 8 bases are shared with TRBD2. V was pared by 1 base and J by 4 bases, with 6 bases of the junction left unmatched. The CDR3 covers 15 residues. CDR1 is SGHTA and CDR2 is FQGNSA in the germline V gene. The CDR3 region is CASSLVGTSFYEQYF. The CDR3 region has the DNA TGTGCCAGCAGCTTAGTAGGGACTAGTTTTTACGAGCAGTACTTC.

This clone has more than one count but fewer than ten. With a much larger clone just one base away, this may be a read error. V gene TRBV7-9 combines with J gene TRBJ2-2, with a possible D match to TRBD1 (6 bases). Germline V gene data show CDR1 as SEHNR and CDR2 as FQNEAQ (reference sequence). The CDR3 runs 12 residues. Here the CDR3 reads CSVQTGSGELFF. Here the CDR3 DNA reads TGTTCCGTCCAAACAGGGAGTGGGGAGCTGTTTTTT.

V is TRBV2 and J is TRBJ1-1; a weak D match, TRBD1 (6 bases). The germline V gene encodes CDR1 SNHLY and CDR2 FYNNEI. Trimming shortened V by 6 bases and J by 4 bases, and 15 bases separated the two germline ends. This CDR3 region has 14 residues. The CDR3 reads CASRFEQGVTEAFF. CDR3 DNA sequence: TGTGCCAGCAGGTTTGAACAGGGCGTCACTGAAGCTTTCTTT.

The CDR3 DNA reads as TGTGCCAGCAGCTTCAAACGGGGCACTGAAGCTTTCTTT. It yields the protein CASSFKRGTEAFF. The chain recombines TRBV2 with TRBJ1-1, with D unresolved. Germline values: CDR1 SNHLY, CDR2 FYNNEI. V was trimmed by 6 bases and J by 4 bases, leaving 12 bases between them. The CDR3 totals 13 residues.

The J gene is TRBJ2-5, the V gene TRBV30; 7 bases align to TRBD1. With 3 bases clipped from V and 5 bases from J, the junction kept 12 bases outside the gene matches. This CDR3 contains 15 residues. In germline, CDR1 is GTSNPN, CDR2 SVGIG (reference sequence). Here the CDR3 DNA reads TGTGCCTGGAGCTTCCGACAGGGATTGGCTGAGACCCAGTACTTC. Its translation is CAWSFRQGLAETQYF.

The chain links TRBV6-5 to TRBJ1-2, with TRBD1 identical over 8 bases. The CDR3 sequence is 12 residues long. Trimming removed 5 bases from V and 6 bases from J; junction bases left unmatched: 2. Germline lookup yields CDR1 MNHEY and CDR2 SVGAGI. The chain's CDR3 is CASSGQGNGYTF. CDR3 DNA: TGTGCCAGCAGTGGACAGGGCAATGGCTACACCTTC.

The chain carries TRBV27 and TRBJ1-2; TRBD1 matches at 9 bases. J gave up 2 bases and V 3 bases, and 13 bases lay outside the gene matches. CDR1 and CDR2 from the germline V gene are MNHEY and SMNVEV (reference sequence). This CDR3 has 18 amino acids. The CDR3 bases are TGTGCCAGCAGTTTCTTCGGGACAGGGCTATTCGGCAACTATGGCTACACCTTC. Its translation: CASSFFGTGLFGNYGYTF.

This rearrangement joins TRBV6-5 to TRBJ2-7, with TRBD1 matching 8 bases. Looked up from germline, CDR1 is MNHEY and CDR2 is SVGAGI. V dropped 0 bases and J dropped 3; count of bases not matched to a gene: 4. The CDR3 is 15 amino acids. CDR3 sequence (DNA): TGTGCCAGCAGTTACTCGCAGGGGGCAGGCTACGAGCAGTACTTC. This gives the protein CASSYSQGAGYEQYF.

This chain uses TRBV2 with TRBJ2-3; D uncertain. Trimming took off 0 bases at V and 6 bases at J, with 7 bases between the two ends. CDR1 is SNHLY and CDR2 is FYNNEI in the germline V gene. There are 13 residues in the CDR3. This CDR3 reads CASSEAYSDTQYF. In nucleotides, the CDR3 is TGTGCCAGCAGTGAAGCCTATTCCGATACGCAGTATTTT.

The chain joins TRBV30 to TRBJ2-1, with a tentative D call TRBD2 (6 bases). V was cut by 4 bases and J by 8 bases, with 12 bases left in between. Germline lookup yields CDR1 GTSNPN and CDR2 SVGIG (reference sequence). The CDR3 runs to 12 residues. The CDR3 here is CAWTGGRDEQFF. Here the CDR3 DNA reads TGTGCCTGGACCGGGGGAAGGGATGAGCAGTTCTTC.

The CDR3 sequence is CSVSIGRGNEQFF. CDR3 bases: TGCAGCGTTTCCATTGGAAGGGGGAATGAGCAGTTCTTC. The genes are TRBV29-1 and TRBJ2-1; TRBD1 might be the D (6 bases). Germline values: CDR1 SQVTM, CDR2 ANQGSEA. This CDR3 has 13 residues. V lost 5 bases, J lost 7 bases, and 15 bases lay in between.

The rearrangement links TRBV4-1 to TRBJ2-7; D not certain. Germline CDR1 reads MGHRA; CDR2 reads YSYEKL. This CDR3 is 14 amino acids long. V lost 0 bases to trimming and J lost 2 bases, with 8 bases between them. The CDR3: CASSQERTAYEQYF. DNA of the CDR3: TGCGCCAGCAGCCAAGAACGTACAGCCTACGAGCAGTACTTC.

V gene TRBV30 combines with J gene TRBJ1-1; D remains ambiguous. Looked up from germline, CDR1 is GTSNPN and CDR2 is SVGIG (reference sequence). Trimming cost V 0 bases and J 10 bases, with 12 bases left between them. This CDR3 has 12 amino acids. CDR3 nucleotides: TGTGCCTGGAGTGTGGCCGGTCTAGTAGCTTTCTTT. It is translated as CAWSVAGLVAFF. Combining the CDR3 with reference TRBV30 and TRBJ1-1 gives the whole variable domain SQTIHQWPATLVQPVGSPLSLECTVEGTSNPNLYWYRQAAGRGLQLLFYSVGIGQISSEVPQNLSASRPQDRQFILSSKKLLLSDSGFYLCAWSVAGLVAFFGQGTRLTVV.

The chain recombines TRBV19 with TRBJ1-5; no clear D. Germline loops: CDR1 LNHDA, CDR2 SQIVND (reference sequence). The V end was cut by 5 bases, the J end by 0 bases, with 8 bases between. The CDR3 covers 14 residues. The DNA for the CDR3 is TGTGCCAGTAGTCCCGTTTCTAGCAATCAGCCCCAGCATTTT. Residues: CASSPVSSNQPQHF.

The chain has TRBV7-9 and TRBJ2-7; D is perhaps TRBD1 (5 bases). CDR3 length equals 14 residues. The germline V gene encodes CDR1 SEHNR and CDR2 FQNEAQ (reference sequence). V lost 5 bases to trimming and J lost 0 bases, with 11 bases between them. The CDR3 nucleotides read TGTGCCAGCAGCCCGGACATTACCTCCTACGAGCAGTACTTC. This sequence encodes CASSPDITSYEQYF.

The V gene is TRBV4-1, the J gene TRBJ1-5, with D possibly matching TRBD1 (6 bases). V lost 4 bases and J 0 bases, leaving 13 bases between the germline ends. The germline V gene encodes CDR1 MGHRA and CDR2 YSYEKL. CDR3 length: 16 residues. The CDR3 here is CASSPRDTYSNQPQHF. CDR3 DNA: TGCGCCAGCAGCCCCCGGGACACATATAGCAATCAGCCCCAGCATTTT.

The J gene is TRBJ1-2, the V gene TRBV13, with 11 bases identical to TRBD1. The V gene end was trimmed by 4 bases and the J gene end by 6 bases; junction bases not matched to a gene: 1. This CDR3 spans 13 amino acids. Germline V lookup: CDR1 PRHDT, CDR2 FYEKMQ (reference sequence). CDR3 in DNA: TGTGCCAGCAGCTCGGGACAGGGGGATGGCTACACCTTC. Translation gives CASSSGQGDGYTF.

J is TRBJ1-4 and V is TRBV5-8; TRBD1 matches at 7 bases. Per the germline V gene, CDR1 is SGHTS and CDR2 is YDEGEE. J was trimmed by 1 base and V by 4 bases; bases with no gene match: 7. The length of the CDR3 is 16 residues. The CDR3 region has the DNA TGTGCCAGCAGCGCCGGGACAGCGGGAACTAATGAAAAACTGTTTTTT. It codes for CASSAGTAGTNEKLFF.

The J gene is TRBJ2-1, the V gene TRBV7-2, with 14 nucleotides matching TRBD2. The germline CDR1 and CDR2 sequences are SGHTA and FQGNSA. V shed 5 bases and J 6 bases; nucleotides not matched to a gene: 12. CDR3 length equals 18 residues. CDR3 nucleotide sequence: TGTGCCAGCAGCCCCCGGGGACGGACTAGCGGGGGGCCCAATGAGCAGTTCTTC. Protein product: CASSPRGRTSGGPNEQFF.

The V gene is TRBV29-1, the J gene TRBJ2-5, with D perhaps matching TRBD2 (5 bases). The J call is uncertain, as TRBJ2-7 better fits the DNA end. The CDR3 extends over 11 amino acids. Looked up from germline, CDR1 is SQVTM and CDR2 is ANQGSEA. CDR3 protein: CSVRGTYEQYF. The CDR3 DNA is TGCAGCGTTCGGGGAACCTACGAGCAGTACTTC.

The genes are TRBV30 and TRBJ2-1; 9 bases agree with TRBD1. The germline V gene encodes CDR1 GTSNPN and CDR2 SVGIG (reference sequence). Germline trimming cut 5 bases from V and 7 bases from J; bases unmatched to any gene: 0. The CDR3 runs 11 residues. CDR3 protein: CAWDRGNEQFF. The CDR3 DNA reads TGTGCCTGGGACAGGGGGAATGAGCAGTTCTTC.

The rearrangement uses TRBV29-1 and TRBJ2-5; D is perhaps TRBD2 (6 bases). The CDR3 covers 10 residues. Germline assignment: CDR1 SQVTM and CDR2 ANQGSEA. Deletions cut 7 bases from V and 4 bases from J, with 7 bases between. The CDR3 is CSAGLETQYF. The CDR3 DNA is TGCAGCGCGGGACTAGAGACCCAGTACTTC. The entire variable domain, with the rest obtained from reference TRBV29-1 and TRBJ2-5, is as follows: SAVISQKPSRDICQRGTSLTIQCQVDSQVTMMFWYRQQPGQSLTLIATANQGSEATYESGFVIDKFPISRPNLTFSTLTVSNMSPEDSSIYLCSAGLETQYFGPGTRLLVL.

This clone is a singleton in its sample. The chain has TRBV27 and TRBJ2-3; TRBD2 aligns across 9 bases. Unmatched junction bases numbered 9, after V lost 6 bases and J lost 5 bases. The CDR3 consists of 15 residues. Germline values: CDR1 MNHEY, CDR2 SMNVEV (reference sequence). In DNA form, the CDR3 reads TGTGCCAGCAGACCCGCGGGGGGGCTAAGAGATACGCAGTATTTT. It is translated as CASRPAGGLRDTQYF.

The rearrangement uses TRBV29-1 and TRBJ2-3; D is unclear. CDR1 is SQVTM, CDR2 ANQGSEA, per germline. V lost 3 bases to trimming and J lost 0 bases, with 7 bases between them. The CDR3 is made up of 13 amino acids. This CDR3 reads CSVDLDSTDTQYF. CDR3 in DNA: TGCAGCGTTGACCTAGACAGCACAGATACGCAGTATTTT.